Below, 3 T cell receptor beta chains from the same sample are listed, as sequenced in a study of cytomegalovirus exposure and HLA in healthy donors. This PCR relied on a set of 60 Vbeta primers and 13 Jbeta primers. TCRdb's copy holds only in-frame clones and misses some; the assay was immunoSEQ multiplex PCR. The repertoire holds around 100,000 clones, with approximately 60% as singletons. The specimen sequenced was PBMCs. These receptors all stem from a woman aged 25 to 39 in good health and CMV-seronegative.

This rearrangement joins TRBV2 to TRBJ1-2; D is perhaps TRBD1 (5 bases). V was clipped by 7 bases and J by 4 bases, with 10 bases between them. This CDR3 spans 12 amino acids. Germline loops: CDR1 SNHLY, CDR2 FYNNEI. CDR3 bases: TGTGCCAGCACCGGGACTCCCTATGGCTACACCTTC. Residues: CASTGTPYGYTF.

This chain connects TRBV6-5 to TRBJ1-2; D possibly corresponds to TRBD1 (5 bases). Germline V gene data show CDR1 as MNHEY and CDR2 as SVGAGI. The CDR3 length is 12 residues. Trimming shortened V by 6 bases and J by 8 bases, and 13 bases separated the two germline ends. The CDR3 region is CASRDQGRGYTF. CDR3 nucleotide sequence: TGTGCCAGCAGGGATCAGGGTCGCGGCTACACCTTC.

The genes are TRBV6-6 and TRBJ1-4; D not certain. This CDR3 spans 12 amino acids. The V end was cut by 6 bases, the J end by 8 bases, with 10 bases between. The germline gives CDR1 MNHNY, CDR2 SVGAGI (reference sequence). CDR3 sequence reads: CASSPGGEKLFF. For the CDR3, the DNA is TGTGCCAGCAGCCCGGGTGGGGAAAAACTGTTTTTT.